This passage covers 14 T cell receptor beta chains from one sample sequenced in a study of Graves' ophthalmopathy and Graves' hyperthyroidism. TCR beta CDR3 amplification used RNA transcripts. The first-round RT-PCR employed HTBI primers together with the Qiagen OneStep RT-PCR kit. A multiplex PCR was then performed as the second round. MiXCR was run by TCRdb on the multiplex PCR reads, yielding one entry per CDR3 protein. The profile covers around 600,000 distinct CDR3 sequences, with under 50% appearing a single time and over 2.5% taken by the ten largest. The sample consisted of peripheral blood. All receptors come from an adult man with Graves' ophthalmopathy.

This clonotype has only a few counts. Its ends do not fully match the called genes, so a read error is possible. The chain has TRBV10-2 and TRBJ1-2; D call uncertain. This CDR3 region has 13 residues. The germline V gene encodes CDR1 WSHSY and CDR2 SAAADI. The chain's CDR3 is CASSQERVYGYTF. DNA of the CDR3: TGTGCCAGCAGCCAAGAGAGGGTCTATGGCTACACCTTC.

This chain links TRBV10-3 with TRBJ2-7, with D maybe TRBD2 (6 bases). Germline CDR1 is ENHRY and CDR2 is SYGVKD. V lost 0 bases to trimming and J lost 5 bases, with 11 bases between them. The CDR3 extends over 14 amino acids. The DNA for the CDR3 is TGTGCCATCAGTGAGTCGGCCTGGGAGGACGAGCAGTACTTC. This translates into CAISESAWEDEQYF.

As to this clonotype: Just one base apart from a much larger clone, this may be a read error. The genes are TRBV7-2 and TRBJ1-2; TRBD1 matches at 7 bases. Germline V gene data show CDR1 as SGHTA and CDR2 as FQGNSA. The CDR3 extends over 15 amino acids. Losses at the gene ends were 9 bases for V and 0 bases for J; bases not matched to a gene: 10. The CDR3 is CARSHGQVSNYGYTF. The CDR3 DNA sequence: TGTGCCAGAAGCCATGGACAGGTTTCTAACTATGGCTACACCTTC.

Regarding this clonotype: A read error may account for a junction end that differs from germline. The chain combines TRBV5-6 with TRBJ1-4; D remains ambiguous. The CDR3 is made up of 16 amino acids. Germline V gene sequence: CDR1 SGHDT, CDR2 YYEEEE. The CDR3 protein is CASSLNLVERGEKLCF. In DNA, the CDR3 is TGTGCCAGCAGCTTGAATTTGGTGGAGCGGGGTGAAAAACTGTGTTTT.

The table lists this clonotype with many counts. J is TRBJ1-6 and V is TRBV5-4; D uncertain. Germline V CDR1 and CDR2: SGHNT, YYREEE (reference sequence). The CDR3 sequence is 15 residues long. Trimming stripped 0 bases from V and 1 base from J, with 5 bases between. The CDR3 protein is CASSLGDSYNSPLHF. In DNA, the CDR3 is TGTGCCAGCAGCTTGGGTGATTCCTATAATTCACCCCTCCACTTT.

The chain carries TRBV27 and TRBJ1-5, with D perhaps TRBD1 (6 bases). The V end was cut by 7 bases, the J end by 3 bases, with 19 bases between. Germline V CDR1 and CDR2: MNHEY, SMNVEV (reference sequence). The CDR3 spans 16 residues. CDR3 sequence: CASNHRGGGHNQPQHF. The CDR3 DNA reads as TGTGCCAGCAATCACCGAGGCGGGGGGCACAATCAGCCCCAGCATTTT.

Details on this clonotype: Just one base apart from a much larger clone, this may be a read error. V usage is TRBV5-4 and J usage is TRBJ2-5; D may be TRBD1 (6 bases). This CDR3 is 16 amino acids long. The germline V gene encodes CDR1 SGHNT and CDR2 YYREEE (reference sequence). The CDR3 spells CTSSLAILDSQETQYF. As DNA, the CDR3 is TGCACCAGCAGCTTGGCCATCTTGGACAGTCAGGAGACCCAGTACTTC.

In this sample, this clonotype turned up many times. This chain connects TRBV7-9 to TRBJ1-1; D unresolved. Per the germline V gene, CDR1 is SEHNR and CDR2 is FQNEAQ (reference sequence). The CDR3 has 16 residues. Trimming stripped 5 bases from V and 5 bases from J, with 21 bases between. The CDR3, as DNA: TGTGCCAGCAGCCCCCTTTCGGGAGTTGGAAGGACTGAAGCTTTCTTT. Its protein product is CASSPLSGVGRTEAFF. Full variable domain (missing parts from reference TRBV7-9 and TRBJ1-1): DTGVSQNPRHKITKRGQNVTFRCDPISEHNRLYWYRQTLGQGPEFLTYFQNEAQLEKSRLLSDRFSAERPKGSFSTLEIQRTEQGDSAMYLCASSPLSGVGRTEAFFGQGTRLTVV.

As DNA, the CDR3 is TGTGCCAGCAGCCGAGAGGGACAGGGGAGTTACGAGCAGTACTTC. This translates into CASSREGQGSYEQYF. This chain links TRBV5-6 with TRBJ2-7; 10 bases map to TRBD1. The V gene's germline CDR1 is SGHDT and CDR2 YYEEEE. With V trimmed by 4 bases and J by 4 bases, 8 bases remained unmatched. The CDR3 loop spans 15 amino acids.

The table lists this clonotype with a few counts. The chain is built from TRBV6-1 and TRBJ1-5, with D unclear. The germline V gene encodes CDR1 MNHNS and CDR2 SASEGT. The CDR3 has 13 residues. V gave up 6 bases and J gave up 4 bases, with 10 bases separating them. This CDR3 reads CASSESQNQPQHF. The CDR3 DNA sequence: TGTGCCAGCAGCGAAAGTCAGAATCAGCCCCAGCATTTT.

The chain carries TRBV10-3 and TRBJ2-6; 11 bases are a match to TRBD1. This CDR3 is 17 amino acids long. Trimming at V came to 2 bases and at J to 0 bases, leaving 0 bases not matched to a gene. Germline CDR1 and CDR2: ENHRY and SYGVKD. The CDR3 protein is CAISEGTGGSGANVLTF. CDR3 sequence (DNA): TGTGCCATCAGTGAGGGGACAGGGGGCTCTGGGGCCAACGTCCTGACTTTC.

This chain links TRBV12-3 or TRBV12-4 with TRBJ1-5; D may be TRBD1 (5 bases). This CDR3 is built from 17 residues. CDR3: CASGLVTAGLRNQPQHF. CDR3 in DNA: TGTGCTAGTGGTTTGGTAACGGCGGGACTTCGGAATCAGCCCCAGCATTTT.

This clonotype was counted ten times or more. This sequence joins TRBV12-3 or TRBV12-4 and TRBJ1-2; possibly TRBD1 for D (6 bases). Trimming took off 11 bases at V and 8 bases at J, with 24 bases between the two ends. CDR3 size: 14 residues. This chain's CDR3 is CAVPSRDISSGYTF. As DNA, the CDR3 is TGTGCCGTCCCCTCGAGGGACATCTCTTCAGGCTACACCTTC.

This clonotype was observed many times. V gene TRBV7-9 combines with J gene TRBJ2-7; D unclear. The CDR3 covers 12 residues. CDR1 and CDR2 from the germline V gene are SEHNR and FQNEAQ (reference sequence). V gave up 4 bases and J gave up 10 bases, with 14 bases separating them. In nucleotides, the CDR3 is TGTGCCAGCAGCTCCCCGGTCGATTTTCAGTACTTC. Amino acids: CASSSPVDFQYF. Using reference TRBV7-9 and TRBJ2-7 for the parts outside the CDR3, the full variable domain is DTGVSQNPRHKITKRGQNVTFRCDPISEHNRLYWYRQTLGQGPEFLTYFQNEAQLEKSRLLSDRFSAERPKGSFSTLEIQRTEQGDSAMYLCASSSPVDFQYFGPGTRLTVT.